This TCR beta chain was sequenced in a study of OX40 agonist ivuxolimab in advanced cancers. This clone was counted many times. The antigen remains unidentified. The germline V and J ends were trimmed by 5 bases and 4 bases, with 21 bases remaining between them. Germline V gene sequence: CDR1 SGHVS, CDR2 FQNEAQ. The CDR3 runs to 17 residues. Data came from immunoSEQ multiplex PCR; TCRdb stores just in-frame clones and leaves some out. In the table there are around 58,000 clones, about 90% of which are singletons. The study, taken as a whole, reports: The mean number of expanded clones was higher in CD8+ T cells than in CD4+. The antigen specificity of the peripheral T cells (those that were expanded) was not determined.

The genes are TRBV7-8 and TRBJ1-5; no clear D. The sample in question was CD4+ or CD8+ T cells sorted from blood, obtained in a trial of the OX40 agonist ivuxolimab. This sequence was found in an adult with an advanced solid tumor such as melanoma, head and neck, liver or kidney cancer. The CDR3 DNA follows: TGTGCCAGCAGCCGAGTTGATCCCAGTATTGGGAATCAGCCCCAGCATTTT. Protein: CASSRVDPSIGNQPQHF. Variable domain in full (rest from reference TRBV7-8 and TRBJ1-5): GAGVSQSPRYKVAKRGQDVALRCDPISGHVSLFWYQQALGQGPEFLTYFQNEAQLDKSGLPSDRFFAERPEGSVSTLKIQRTQQEDSAVYLCASSRVDPSIGNQPQHFGDGTRLSIL.